This T cell receptor (beta chain) came from a study of blood T cell repertoires in COVID-19. Study summary: Both acute and convalescent COVID-19 samples were obtained from the United States, Italy and Spain. From T cells, B-cell-depleted T cells, or PBMCs came the material, which was cDNA or gDNA.

Germline V gives CDR1 SGHVS, CDR2 FQNEAQ. The V segment lost 5 bases and the J segment 5 bases; nucleotides outside the gene matches: 17. The CDR3 sequence is 19 residues long. Authors' data handling: By means of reference gene primer amplification, nucleated cell counts were estimated. Assay used: immunoSEQ multiplex PCR; TCRdb lists only in-frame clones, some missing. V, J and clone size were drawn from that table, and D and trimming were deduced from the DNA. Among 350,000 or so clones, 70% to 90% were seen once, and the ten largest hold 1.5% to 2%. Enrollment of patients from Seattle took place during active infection, with longitudinal follow-up.

The sample taken for sequencing was peripheral blood. The receptor's source is a young woman with COVID-19, enrolled during active disease. The genes are TRBV7-8 and TRBJ2-3; 12 bases are shared with TRBD2. The CDR3 spells CASSDPNWRLAGALDTQYF. Here the CDR3 DNA reads TGTGCCAGCAGCGACCCGAATTGGAGACTAGCGGGGGCCCTAGATACGCAGTATTTT.